The source of this T cell receptor beta chain is a study of blood T cell repertoires in COVID-19. Clones were sequenced by immunoSEQ multiplex PCR, and TCRdb holds only the in-frame ones, with some missing. The sample lists roughly 200,000 clones; 65% to 90% were seen once. Individuals drawn from around 25 US areas were about 18 to 95 years old. Losses at the gene ends were 6 bases for V and 6 bases for J; bases not matched to a gene: 9. Looked up from germline, CDR1 is SGHAT and CDR2 is FQNNGV. The CDR3 runs 16 residues. The sequencing sample was made of PBMCs or T cells enriched from blood (not recorded which). The sequence came from a woman in her twenties or thirties who had been exposed to COVID-19. V usage is TRBV11-2 and J usage is TRBJ2-2; 11 nucleotides match TRBD1. For the CDR3, the DNA is TGTGCCAGCAGGAACTTTGGACAGGGGGCTGCCGGGGAGCTGTTTTTT. It yields the protein CASRNFGQGAAGELFF.